Below, 20 T cell receptor beta chains from the same sample are listed, as sequenced in a study of PD-1 blockade in classical Hodgkin lymphoma. Each of the patients experienced relapse following autologous stem cell transplantation, and their brentuximab vedotin exposure differed. This table comes from immunoSEQ multiplex PCR, and its TCRdb copy is limited to in-frame clones, with some not included. The sample lists about 72,000 clones; approximately 94% were seen once. Material: peripheral blood mononuclear cells (PBMCs), obtained at baseline. These receptors all stem from a human donor with classical Hodgkin lymphoma.

This chain joins TRBV27 and TRBJ2-1; D remains ambiguous. Trimming left V 2 bases short and J 4 bases short, with 9 bases between. The V gene's germline CDR1 is MNHEY and CDR2 SMNVEV (reference sequence). This CDR3 contains 14 residues. CDR3 region: CASSLGQEYNEQFF. The CDR3 DNA follows: TGTGCCAGCAGTTTAGGGCAGGAGTACAATGAGCAGTTCTTC.

The chain is built from TRBV5-6 and TRBJ2-5; 7 bases line up with TRBD2. The CDR3 loop spans 14 amino acids. The V gene's germline CDR1 is SGHDT and CDR2 YYEEEE. After removal of 0 bases from V and 4 bases from J, the junction contained 3 bases not matched to a gene. The CDR3 loop reads CASSLGGGGETQYF. CDR3 DNA sequence: TGTGCCAGCAGCTTGGGCGGGGGAGGAGAGACCCAGTACTTC.

This sequence joins TRBV21-1 and TRBJ2-2. TRBV21-1 is a pseudogene. The CDR3 extends over 13 amino acids. In DNA, the CDR3 is TGTGCCAGCAGCAAAACCCCGCCCGGGGAGCTGTTTTTT. This encodes CASSKTPPGELFF.

The chain combines TRBV19 with TRBJ2-2, with D unresolved. This CDR3 spans 11 amino acids. The germline V gene has CDR1 LNHDA and CDR2 SQIVND (reference sequence). Between the trimmed V and J ends, which lost 9 bases and 3 bases, there was a span of 5 bases. The CDR3 region has the DNA TGTGCCAGGAAGGACACCGGGGAGCTGTTTTTT. Amino acid sequence: CARKDTGELFF.

This chain uses TRBV7-3 with TRBJ2-1, with D maybe TRBD2 (6 bases). The ends were cut back, 3 bases at V and 6 bases at J, with 18 bases in the middle. The CDR3 is 16 residues long. CDR1 is SGHTA, CDR2 FQGTGA, per germline. The CDR3 sequence: CASSFSPGTGLNEQFF. DNA of the CDR3: TGTGCCAGCAGCTTCTCCCCCGGGACTGGACTCAATGAGCAGTTCTTC.

V usage is TRBV25-1 and J usage is TRBJ1-4; D gene uncertain. There are 10 residues in the CDR3. V lost 2 bases and J lost 8, with 0 bases in between. Germline V lookup: CDR1 MGHDK, CDR2 SYGVNS. The chain's CDR3 is CASSEEKLFF. Written as DNA, the CDR3 is TGTGCCAGCAGTGAAGAAAAACTGTTTTTT.

The chain is built from TRBV27 and TRBJ2-7, with 7 bases lining up with TRBD1. Germline V gene lookup returns CDR1 MNHEY and CDR2 SMNVEV (reference sequence). V dropped 3 bases and J dropped 2; count of bases not matched to a gene: 4. The CDR3 is 14 amino acids. In nucleotides, the CDR3 is TGTGCCAGCAGTTTGTCGGACAGGACCTACGAGCAGTACTTC. It encodes CASSLSDRTYEQYF.

This chain links TRBV19 with TRBJ2-7; TRBD2 matches 7 bases. The germline V gene has CDR1 LNHDA and CDR2 SQIVND (reference sequence). CDR3 length equals 11 residues. The ends lost 7 bases at V and 3 bases at J; junction bases unmatched: 0. The CDR3 coding sequence is TGTGCCAGTACGGGAGGCTACGAGCAGTACTTC. It translates to CASTGGYEQYF.

This clone was detected only once. The V gene is TRBV18, the J gene TRBJ2-1; 10 bases map to TRBD2. Germline V lookup: CDR1 KGHSH, CDR2 LQKENI. V gave up 6 bases and J gave up 6 bases; unmatched junction bases: 5. There are 14 residues in the CDR3. Written as DNA, the CDR3 is TGTGCCAGCTCCCCAGCGGGAGGGGCCAATGAGCAGTTCTTC. Its protein is CASSPAGGANEQFF.

The chain employs TRBV19 and TRBJ1-1; D is perhaps TRBD1 (5 bases). CDR3 length: 13 amino acids. With 2 bases removed from V and 1 base from J, the gap between germline ends came to 5 bases. The germline V gene has CDR1 LNHDA and CDR2 SQIVND (reference sequence). The CDR3 sequence is CASSIQGNTEAFF. The CDR3 coding sequence is TGTGCCAGTAGTATACAGGGGAACACTGAAGCTTTCTTT.

The gene calls are TRBV29-1 and TRBJ2-7, with D hard to call. The CDR3 is 11 amino acids. Germline CDR1 is SQVTM and CDR2 is ANQGSEA. The V gene lost 4 bases and the J gene lost 3 bases, with 7 bases spanning the gap. In DNA, the CDR3 is TGCAGCGTTGGGACGGGCTACGAGCAGTACTTC. Its translation: CSVGTGYEQYF.

The chain couples TRBV27 to TRBJ2-1, with 11 bases lining up with TRBD2. CDR3 length equals 15 residues. Trimming at V came to 5 bases and at J to 3 bases, leaving 3 bases not matched to a gene. CDR1 and CDR2 from the germline V gene are MNHEY and SMNVEV (reference sequence). CDR3 DNA sequence: TGTGCCAGCAGTCACGGGACTAGCGGCTACAATGAGCAGTTCTTC. Protein product: CASSHGTSGYNEQFF.

The chain links TRBV2 to TRBJ2-2; D is uncertain. Per the germline V gene, CDR1 is SNHLY and CDR2 is FYNNEI. The CDR3 covers 17 residues. V shed 2 bases and J shed 2 bases, with 15 bases lying between them. The CDR3 is CASSETGEQVNTGELFF. The CDR3, as DNA: TGTGCCAGCAGTGAAACTGGGGAACAAGTAAACACCGGGGAGCTGTTTTTT.

The chain employs TRBV10-3 and TRBJ2-7, with D perhaps TRBD1 (5 bases). This CDR3 has 12 residues. Looked up from germline, CDR1 is ENHRY and CDR2 is SYGVKD. V was shortened by 7 bases and J by 2 bases, with 9 bases between the two germline ends. The CDR3 loop reads CAIKGETYEQYF. The CDR3 bases are TGTGCCATCAAAGGGGAAACCTACGAGCAGTACTTC.

The chain recombines TRBV6-5 with TRBJ1-3; D not certain. This CDR3 comprises 16 residues. Trimming removed 2 bases from V and 0 bases from J, with 11 bases in between. CDR1 and CDR2 from the germline V gene are MNHEY and SVGAGI. The CDR3 nucleotides are TGTGCCAGCAGTTACGGTAATGCCTACTCTGGAAACACCATATATTTT. Its protein product is CASSYGNAYSGNTIYF.

V and J are TRBV2 and TRBJ1-3; no definite D call. V lost 6 bases and J 2 bases, leaving 17 bases between the germline ends. The CDR3 is made up of 16 amino acids. Germline V gene lookup returns CDR1 SNHLY and CDR2 FYNNEI. CDR3 sequence (DNA): TGTGCCAGCAGCGCCATGTTTCTTTCTACTGGAAACACCATATATTTT. This encodes CASSAMFLSTGNTIYF.

The chain has TRBV6-1 and TRBJ1-4; D uncertain. The CDR3 is made up of 15 amino acids. Germline V gene data show CDR1 as MNHNS and CDR2 as SASEGT. The V end was cut by 6 bases, the J end by 3 bases, with 14 bases between. The CDR3 DNA reads as TGTGCCAGCAGACGCAGAACCACGTCTAATGAAAAACTGTTTTTT. Encoded protein: CASRRRTTSNEKLFF.

The J gene is TRBJ2-2, the V gene TRBV4-1, with 10 bases matching TRBD2. Germline values: CDR1 MGHRA, CDR2 YSYEKL. This CDR3 has 18 residues. The V gene end was trimmed by 1 base and the J gene end by 4 bases; junction bases not matched to a gene: 9. The CDR3 DNA sequence: TGCGCCAGCAGCCAAGGCGGGCTAGCGGGAGTAGGCACCGGGGAGCTGTTTTTT. It specifies CASSQGGLAGVGTGELFF.

The rearrangement links TRBV6-5 to TRBJ1-2; maybe TRBD1 (5 bases). The ends were cut back, 2 bases at V and 3 bases at J, with 10 bases in the middle. From germline, CDR1 is MNHEY and CDR2 SVGAGI. This CDR3 spans 14 amino acids. CDR3 nucleotide sequence: TGTGCCAGCAGTTACGTGGGGACCTACTATGGCTACACCTTC. This codes for CASSYVGTYYGYTF.

V usage is TRBV7-2 and J usage is TRBJ2-3; no clear D gene. This CDR3 spans 16 amino acids. The germline gives CDR1 SGHTA, CDR2 FQGNSA. V dropped 5 bases and J dropped 2 bases, with 17 bases sitting between them. The CDR3 nucleotides read TGTGCCAGCAGCCCTCGAGGTATTGGAACCACAGATACGCAGTATTTT. It encodes CASSPRGIGTTDTQYF. The full variable domain, in which reference TRBV7-2 and TRBJ2-3 provide the parts outside the CDR3, is GAGVSQSPSNKVTEKGKDVELRCDPISGHTALYWYRQSLGQGLEFLIYFQGNSAPDKSGLPSDRFSAERTGGSVSTLTIQRTQQEDSAVYLCASSPRGIGTTDTQYFGPGTRLTVL.